Below, 13 T cell receptor beta chains from the same sample are listed, as sequenced in a study of blood T cell repertoires in COVID-19. Measured with immunoSEQ multiplex PCR; TCRdb has only the in-frame clones, and not every one. The sample includes about 100,000 clones, around 92% of them seen just once. The material sequenced was peripheral blood. These receptors were collected from a man aged 50 or older with active COVID-19.

This CDR3 reads CATGQSTDTQYF. The DNA for the CDR3 is TGTGCCACGGGACAAAGCACAGATACGCAGTATTTT. The chain recombines TRBV10-3 with TRBJ2-3; weak D call: TRBD1 (6 bases). CDR3 length equals 12 residues. The germline V gene has CDR1 ENHRY and CDR2 SYGVKD. Trimming removed 10 bases from V and 0 bases from J, with 8 bases in between.

The chain links TRBV5-1 to TRBJ1-2, with D possibly matching TRBD1 (6 bases). Germline values: CDR1 SGHRS, CDR2 YFSETQ. This CDR3 is 14 amino acids long. The V gene lost 5 bases and the J gene lost 4 bases, with 15 bases spanning the gap. For the CDR3, the DNA is TGCGCCAGCAGTATCGGACAGACCACCTATGGCTACACCTTC. It codes for CASSIGQTTYGYTF.

The chain employs TRBV14 and TRBJ1-2; 7 bases line up with TRBD1. J gave up 4 bases and V 4 bases, and 15 bases lay outside the gene matches. Germline V gene data show CDR1 as SGHDN and CDR2 as FVKESK. The CDR3 runs to 17 residues. DNA for the CDR3: TGTGCCAGCAGCCGTGACAGGGAACGGCTGGGGGTCTATGGCTACACCTTC. This sequence encodes CASSRDRERLGVYGYTF.

The chain has TRBV5-5 and TRBJ1-1; D is possibly TRBD1 (6 bases). Trimming pared 3 bases from V and 2 bases from J, leaving 20 bases between. There are 17 residues in the CDR3. Germline V gene lookup returns CDR1 SGHKS and CDR2 YYEKEE (reference sequence). CDR3 DNA: TGTGCCAGCAGCTCACCCGGGACACACAGAGGAAACACTGAAGCTTTCTTT. Protein product: CASSSPGTHRGNTEAFF.

The rearrangement links TRBV6-5 to TRBJ1-1, with D possibly being TRBD1 (5 bases). Trimming removed 2 bases from V and 0 bases from J, with 7 bases in between. The CDR3 consists of 14 residues. The V gene's germline CDR1 is MNHEY and CDR2 SVGAGI. CDR3 coding DNA: TGTGCCAGCAGTTACGGGACTCTGAACACTGAAGCTTTCTTT. This sequence encodes CASSYGTLNTEAFF.

This clone was seen more than once but under ten times. The J gene is TRBJ2-7, the V gene TRBV14; TRBD2 matches at 11 bases. Losses at the gene ends were 4 bases for V and 3 bases for J; bases not matched to a gene: 5. From germline, CDR1 is SGHDN and CDR2 FVKESK. The CDR3 has 15 residues. Written as DNA, the CDR3 is TGTGCCAGCAGCCTAGGCGGGACTAGCGGCTACGAGCAGTACTTC. It specifies CASSLGGTSGYEQYF.

The chain is built from TRBV14 and TRBJ2-7; D unresolved. Germline assignment: CDR1 SGHDN and CDR2 FVKESK. The CDR3 has 12 residues. V dropped 1 base and J dropped 1 base, with 2 bases sitting between them. The CDR3 protein is CASSQVSYEQYF. The CDR3 nucleotides are TGTGCCAGCAGCCAAGTATCCTACGAGCAGTACTTC.

The CDR3 reads CASSLDETEAFF. The CDR3 DNA sequence: TGCGCCAGCAGCTTAGATGAGACTGAAGCTTTCTTT. This sequence joins TRBV5-1 and TRBJ1-1; D gene ambiguous. Germline CDR1 is SGHRS and CDR2 is YFSETQ. The CDR3 consists of 12 residues. V lost 2 bases to trimming and J lost 5 bases, with 7 bases between them.

The chain links TRBV7-9 to TRBJ2-1, with D tentatively TRBD1 (5 bases). Trimming removed 6 bases from V and 8 bases from J, with 11 bases in between. CDR3 length equals 12 residues. The germline V gene encodes CDR1 SEHNR and CDR2 FQNEAQ (reference sequence). The CDR3 DNA reads TGTGCCAGCAGAATAGGGGTGGATGAGCAGTTCTTC. This codes for CASRIGVDEQFF. The complete variable domain, with remaining parts taken from reference TRBV7-9 and TRBJ2-1, reads DTGVSQNPRHKITKRGQNVTFRCDPISEHNRLYWYRQTLGQGPEFLTYFQNEAQLEKSRLLSDRFSAERPKGSFSTLEIQRTEQGDSAMYLCASRIGVDEQFFGPGTRLTVL.

The CDR3 DNA sequence: TGTGCCAGCAGGGGAGGGAACTCAAGCTCCTACAATGAGCAGTTCTTC. This encodes CASRGGNSSSYNEQFF. This chain connects TRBV27 to TRBJ2-1, with 7 positions matching TRBD2. The CDR3 totals 16 residues. V lost 6 bases to trimming and J lost 0 bases; unmatched junction nucleotides: 8. Germline V lookup: CDR1 MNHEY, CDR2 SMNVEV (reference sequence).

The count of this clone is one. The rearrangement joins TRBV5-1 to TRBJ2-3; TRBD2 matches 11 bases. The junction had 6 bases not matched to a gene; V was cut back by 2 bases and J by 1 base. From germline, CDR1 is SGHRS and CDR2 YFSETQ. This CDR3 has 17 residues. The CDR3 DNA is TGCGCCAGCAGCTTTTCCACTAGCGGGGGCCGCACAGATACGCAGTATTTT. It yields the protein CASSFSTSGGRTDTQYF.

The rearrangement links TRBV18 to TRBJ2-6, with D possibly TRBD2 on 6 matching bases. Per the germline V gene, CDR1 is KGHSH and CDR2 is LQKENI. The ends were cut back, 5 bases at V and 0 bases at J, with 17 bases in the middle. The CDR3 consists of 18 residues. Here the CDR3 reads CASSAKEGPGSGANVLTF. The CDR3 DNA reads TGTGCCAGCTCAGCGAAGGAGGGGCCCGGCTCTGGGGCCAACGTCCTGACTTTC.

This clone was observed a single time. The J gene is TRBJ2-4, the V gene TRBV28, with 7 bases that match TRBD2. The trim removed 7 bases at V and 6 bases at J, leaving 12 bases unmatched. The germline V gene encodes CDR1 MDHEN and CDR2 SYDVKM. This CDR3 comprises 15 residues. The DNA for the CDR3 is TGTGCCAGCAAGTCTTTTGCGGGAGATAGAAACATTCAGTACTTC. Amino acid sequence: CASKSFAGDRNIQYF.